A selection of T cell receptor beta chains follows, all from one sample in a study of blood T cell repertoires in COVID-19. Using immunoSEQ multiplex PCR, the repertoire was profiled, and TCRdb retains in-frame clones only, with some absent. The sample has about 210,000 clones, about 89% seen once. Source material: peripheral blood. These receptors came from a woman in her thirties or forties with acute or convalescent COVID-19. Each CDR3 is given with its conserved first and last residue. The order of the fields is CDR3 protein, CDR3 DNA, V gene, J gene, clone size, D gene. A D gene is named only where the DNA matches it firmly. Only some rows state a clone size, as once, few, many or a class for expanded clones.

CDR3aa: CASSGWTGGNSPLHF
CDR3nt: TGTGCCAGCAGTGGGTGGACAGGGGGGAATTCACCCCTCCACTTT
v_gene: TRBV2
j_gene: TRBJ1-6
abundance: -
d_gene: TRBD1

CDR3aa: CASRSGLAGIADTQYF
CDR3nt: TGTGCCAGCAGGTCAGGGCTAGCGGGGATCGCAGATACGCAGTATTTT
v_gene: TRBV2
j_gene: TRBJ2-3
abundance: -
d_gene: TRBD2

CDR3aa: CATNVAGVETQYF
CDR3nt: TGTGCCACCAATGTGGCAGGGGTCGAGACCCAGTACTTC
v_gene: TRBV15
j_gene: TRBJ2-5
abundance: -
d_gene: -

CDR3aa: CASSPPGGTEAFF
CDR3nt: TGTGCCAGCTCACCACCAGGGGGCACTGAAGCTTTCTTT
v_gene: TRBV18
j_gene: TRBJ1-1
abundance: -
d_gene: -

CDR3aa: CASSLFTHNAGELFF
CDR3nt: TGTGCCAGCAGCTTATTTACTCATAACGCCGGGGAGCTGTTTTTT
v_gene: TRBV11-2
j_gene: TRBJ2-2
abundance: -
d_gene: -

CDR3aa: CASSLGRGYGYTF
CDR3nt: TGCGCCAGCAGCTTGGGAAGGGGCTATGGCTACACCTTC
v_gene: TRBV5-1
j_gene: TRBJ1-2
abundance: -
d_gene: -

CDR3aa: CASIGGNTDTQYF
CDR3nt: TGTGCCAGCATCGGGGGTAACACAGATACGCAGTATTTT
v_gene: TRBV12-3/TRBV12-4
j_gene: TRBJ2-3
abundance: -
d_gene: -

CDR3aa: CASSPTGNKETQYF
CDR3nt: TGTGCCAGCTCACCGACAGGGAACAAAGAGACCCAGTACTTC
v_gene: TRBV18
j_gene: TRBJ2-5
abundance: -
d_gene: TRBD1

CDR3aa: CASSLGPTGYSNQPQHF
CDR3nt: TGTGCCAGCAGCTTAGGACCGACAGGGTATAGCAATCAGCCCCAGCATTTT
v_gene: TRBV7-2
j_gene: TRBJ1-5
abundance: once
d_gene: TRBD1

CDR3aa: CASSWTGPGNTIYF
CDR3nt: TGCGCCAGCAGCTGGACAGGGCCTGGAAACACCATATATTTT
v_gene: TRBV5-1
j_gene: TRBJ1-3
abundance: -
d_gene: TRBD1

CDR3aa: CASRPDRFLGSNQPQHF
CDR3nt: TGTGCAAGTCGCCCGGACAGGTTTTTGGGTAGCAATCAGCCCCAGCATTTT
v_gene: TRBV12-2
j_gene: TRBJ1-5
abundance: -
d_gene: -

CDR3aa: CASSFRDRNEKLFF
CDR3nt: TGTGCCAGTAGTTTCCGGGACAGAAATGAAAAACTGTTTTTT
v_gene: TRBV19
j_gene: TRBJ1-4
abundance: once
d_gene: TRBD1

CDR3aa: CASSRREGVNTEAFF
CDR3nt: TGTGCCAGCAGCCGGCGGGAGGGGGTCAACACTGAAGCTTTCTTT
v_gene: TRBV7-8
j_gene: TRBJ1-1
abundance: -
d_gene: -

CDR3aa: CASSQEEDRGRTGHEKLFF
CDR3nt: TGTGCCAGCAGCCAAGAAGAGGACAGGGGACGAACCGGCCATGAAAAACTGTTTTTT
v_gene: TRBV14
j_gene: TRBJ1-4
abundance: once
d_gene: TRBD1

CDR3aa: CASSVTAYNEKLFF
CDR3nt: TGTGCCAGCAGTGTTACAGCCTACAATGAAAAACTGTTTTTT
v_gene: TRBV25-1
j_gene: TRBJ1-4
abundance: -
d_gene: -

CDR3aa: CASSQNPAGPQHF
CDR3nt: TGTGCCAGCAGCCAAAACCCTGCCGGTCCCCAGCATTTT
v_gene: TRBV3-1/TRBV3-2
j_gene: TRBJ1-5
abundance: few
d_gene: -

CDR3aa: CASSQVHRLLSTDTQYF
CDR3nt: TGTGCCAGCAGCCAAGTTCATCGACTGCTAAGCACAGATACGCAGTATTTT
v_gene: TRBV3-1/TRBV3-2
j_gene: TRBJ2-3
abundance: -
d_gene: -

CDR3aa: CASSLSGTGRALNYGYTF
CDR3nt: TGTGCCAGCAGTTTATCCGGGACAGGGAGGGCACTTAACTATGGCTACACCTTC
v_gene: TRBV28
j_gene: TRBJ1-2
abundance: -
d_gene: TRBD1

CDR3aa: CASRPDRTYSNQPQHF
CDR3nt: TGTGCCAGTAGACCGGACAGGACCTATAGCAATCAGCCCCAGCATTTT
v_gene: TRBV19
j_gene: TRBJ1-5
abundance: -
d_gene: TRBD1

CDR3aa: CATSDRGGDTQYF
CDR3nt: TGTGCCACCAGTGACCGGGGGGGAGATACGCAGTATTTT
v_gene: TRBV24-1
j_gene: TRBJ2-3
abundance: -
d_gene: TRBD2

CDR3aa: CASSSVPGYETQYF
CDR3nt: TGTGCCAGCAGCTCCGTCCCAGGGTACGAGACCCAGTACTTC
v_gene: TRBV5-4
j_gene: TRBJ2-5
abundance: -
d_gene: -

CDR3aa: CATSDPGTSVNEQFF
CDR3nt: TGTGCCACCAGTGACCCCGGGACTAGCGTCAATGAGCAGTTCTTC
v_gene: TRBV24-1
j_gene: TRBJ2-1
abundance: -
d_gene: TRBD2

CDR3aa: CASSLLGTSEPGAQYF
CDR3nt: TGTGCCAGCAGCTTACTCGGGACTAGCGAGCCCGGGGCCCAGTACTTC
v_gene: TRBV11-2
j_gene: TRBJ2-5
abundance: -
d_gene: TRBD2

CDR3aa: CASSLAGTNEKLFF
CDR3nt: TGTGCCAGCAGTTTGGCAGGGACTAATGAAAAACTGTTTTTT
v_gene: TRBV27
j_gene: TRBJ1-4
abundance: -
d_gene: -

CDR3aa: CASSEAPGGSRYGYTF
CDR3nt: TGTGCCAGCAGTGAAGCCCCAGGGGGGTCCAGGTATGGCTACACCTTC
v_gene: TRBV6-1
j_gene: TRBJ1-2
abundance: -
d_gene: TRBD1

CDR3aa: CASAGAKNIQYF
CDR3nt: TGTGCCAGCGCGGGAGCCAAAAACATTCAGTACTTC
v_gene: TRBV7-8
j_gene: TRBJ2-4
abundance: -
d_gene: -

CDR3aa: CASSYLAGVQETQYF
CDR3nt: TGTGCCAGCAGTTACTTAGCGGGCGTCCAAGAGACCCAGTACTTC
v_gene: TRBV6-5
j_gene: TRBJ2-5
abundance: -
d_gene: TRBD2

CDR3aa: CASSYSTGLWETQYF
CDR3nt: TGTGCCAGCAGTTACTCGACGGGTTTGTGGGAGACCCAGTACTTC
v_gene: TRBV6-6
j_gene: TRBJ2-5
abundance: -
d_gene: -

CDR3aa: CASSWLDREGEQFF
CDR3nt: TGTGCCAGCAGCTGGCTGGACAGGGAGGGTGAGCAGTTCTTC
v_gene: TRBV5-5
j_gene: TRBJ2-1
abundance: -
d_gene: -

CDR3aa: CASTPRGVLAELNEQFF
CDR3nt: TGTGCCAGTACCCCCCGAGGGGTGCTAGCGGAACTCAATGAGCAGTTCTTC
v_gene: TRBV19
j_gene: TRBJ2-1
abundance: -
d_gene: TRBD2

CDR3aa: CAWATASTDTQYF
CDR3nt: TGTGCCTGGGCGACAGCTAGCACAGATACGCAGTATTTT
v_gene: TRBV30
j_gene: TRBJ2-3
abundance: -
d_gene: -

CDR3aa: CASSNVLAGPGDTQYF
CDR3nt: TGTGCCAGCAGCAATGTTCTAGCGGGGCCTGGGGATACGCAGTATTTT
v_gene: TRBV5-8
j_gene: TRBJ2-3
abundance: -
d_gene: TRBD2

CDR3aa: CASSLAGYAEAFF
CDR3nt: TGTGCCAGCAGCTTGGCCGGTTATGCTGAAGCTTTCTTT
v_gene: TRBV5-5
j_gene: TRBJ1-1
abundance: -
d_gene: -

CDR3aa: CASSPQGDTNTEAFF
CDR3nt: TGTGCCAGTAGTCCCCAGGGGGACACCAACACTGAAGCTTTCTTT
v_gene: TRBV19
j_gene: TRBJ1-1
abundance: -
d_gene: TRBD1

CDR3aa: CASSLSGTGNYGYTF
CDR3nt: TGTGCCAGCAGCTTATCGGGGACTGGCAACTATGGCTACACCTTC
v_gene: TRBV7-8
j_gene: TRBJ1-2
abundance: -
d_gene: -

CDR3aa: CASSSRGYGGYTF
CDR3nt: TGTGCCAGCAGCTCCCGGGGTTACGGTGGCTACACCTTC
v_gene: TRBV27
j_gene: TRBJ1-2
abundance: -
d_gene: -

CDR3aa: CASSALENTIYF
CDR3nt: TGTGCCAGTAGTGCACTGGAGAACACCATATATTTT
v_gene: TRBV19
j_gene: TRBJ1-3
abundance: -
d_gene: -

CDR3aa: CASSQQGEAFF
CDR3nt: TGCGCCAGCAGTCAACAGGGGGAGGCTTTCTTT
v_gene: TRBV10-2
j_gene: TRBJ1-1
abundance: -
d_gene: TRBD1

CDR3aa: CASSSDLTSGGTDTQYF
CDR3nt: TGTGCCAGCAGCTCCGATTTGACTAGCGGGGGCACAGATACGCAGTATTTT
v_gene: TRBV7-8
j_gene: TRBJ2-3
abundance: -
d_gene: TRBD2

CDR3aa: CASSEYSTGYTF
CDR3nt: TGTGCCAGCAGTGAATATTCTACGGGCTACACCTTC
v_gene: TRBV2
j_gene: TRBJ1-2
abundance: once
d_gene: -

CDR3aa: CASSPGSNYGYTF
CDR3nt: TGTGCCAGCAGTCCCGGGAGTAACTATGGCTACACCTTC
v_gene: TRBV28
j_gene: TRBJ1-2
abundance: -
d_gene: -

CDR3aa: CAWTPGRLAGDTQYF
CDR3nt: TGTGCCTGGACCCCTGGAAGGCTAGCGGGAGATACGCAGTATTTT
v_gene: TRBV30
j_gene: TRBJ2-3
abundance: -
d_gene: TRBD2

CDR3aa: CATSDFNSGEQETQYF
CDR3nt: TGTGCCACCAGTGATTTTAATAGCGGGGAACAAGAGACCCAGTACTTC
v_gene: TRBV24-1
j_gene: TRBJ2-5
abundance: -
d_gene: TRBD2

CDR3aa: CASSKNFVGTGPTLQETQYF
CDR3nt: TGTGCCAGCAGCAAAAACTTCGTGGGGACAGGGCCGACCCTCCAAGAGACCCAGTACTTC
v_gene: TRBV21-1
j_gene: TRBJ2-5
abundance: -
d_gene: -

CDR3aa: CASSQDGRKRSYTDTQYF
CDR3nt: TGCGCCAGCAGCCAAGATGGAAGGAAGCGGTCCTACACAGATACGCAGTATTTT
v_gene: TRBV4-1
j_gene: TRBJ2-3
abundance: -
d_gene: -